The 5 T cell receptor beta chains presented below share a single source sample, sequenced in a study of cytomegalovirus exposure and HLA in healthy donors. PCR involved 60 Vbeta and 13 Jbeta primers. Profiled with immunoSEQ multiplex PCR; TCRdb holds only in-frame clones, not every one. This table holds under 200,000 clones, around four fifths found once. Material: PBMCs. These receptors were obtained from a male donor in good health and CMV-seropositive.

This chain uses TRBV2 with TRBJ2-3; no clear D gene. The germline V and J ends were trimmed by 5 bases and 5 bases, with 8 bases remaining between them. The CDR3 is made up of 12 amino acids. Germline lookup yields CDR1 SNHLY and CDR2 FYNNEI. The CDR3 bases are TGTGCCAGCAGTCGTGGAGTAGATACGCAGTATTTT. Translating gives CASSRGVDTQYF.

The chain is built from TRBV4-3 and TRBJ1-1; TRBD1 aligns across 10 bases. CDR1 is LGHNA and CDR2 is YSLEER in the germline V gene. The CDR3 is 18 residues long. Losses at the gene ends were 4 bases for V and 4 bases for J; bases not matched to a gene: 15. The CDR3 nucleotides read TGCGCCAGCAGCCCTGGGACAGGGGATAGACGAGGAGGCACTGAAGCTTTCTTT. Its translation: CASSPGTGDRRGGTEAFF.

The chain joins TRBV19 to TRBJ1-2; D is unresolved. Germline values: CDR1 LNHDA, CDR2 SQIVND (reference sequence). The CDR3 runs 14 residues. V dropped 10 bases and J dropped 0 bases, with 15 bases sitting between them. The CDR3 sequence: CATSRRDSNYGYTF. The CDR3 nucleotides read TGTGCCACCTCCCGTCGGGATTCTAACTATGGCTACACCTTC. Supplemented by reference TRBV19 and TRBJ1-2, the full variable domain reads DGGITQSPKYLFRKEGQNVTLSCEQNLNHDAMYWYRQDPGQGLRLIYYSQIVNDFQKGDIAEGYSVSREKKESFPLTVTSAQKNPTAFYLCATSRRDSNYGYTFGSGTRLTVV.

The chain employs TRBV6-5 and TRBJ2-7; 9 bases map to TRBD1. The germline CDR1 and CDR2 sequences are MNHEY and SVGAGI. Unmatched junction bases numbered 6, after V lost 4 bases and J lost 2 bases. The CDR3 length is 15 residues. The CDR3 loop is CASSWTGQGTYEQYF. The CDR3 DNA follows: TGTGCCAGCAGTTGGACGGGACAGGGCACCTACGAGCAGTACTTC.

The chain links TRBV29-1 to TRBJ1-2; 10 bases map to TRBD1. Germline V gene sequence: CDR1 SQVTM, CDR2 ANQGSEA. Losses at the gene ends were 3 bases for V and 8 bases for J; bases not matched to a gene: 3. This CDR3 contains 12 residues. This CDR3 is CSVDGTGEGYTF. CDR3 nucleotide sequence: TGCAGCGTTGACGGGACAGGGGAAGGCTACACCTTC.